Below are 31 T cell receptor beta chains sequenced from a single sample in a study of cytomegalovirus exposure and HLA in healthy donors listed by TCRdb under 2017. Libraries were made using the immunoSEQ multiplex PCR assay. For the multiplex PCR, a mixture combining 60 forward primers for TCR Vbeta segments and 13 reverse primers for TCR Jbeta segments was used. In TCRdb, the immuneACCESS table is reduced to in-frame sequences with V and J assigned. These tables do not hold every clone; where another copy was compared, an unresolved V gene accounts for under half, and the others remain unexplained. This sample's listing comprises around 150,000 clones. The ten largest clones capture around 1.4% of the sample. The specimen was PBMCs. The source of these receptors is a woman aged 55-70 years in good health and CMV-seronegative.

The V and J genes are TRBV14 and TRBJ2-7; D call uncertain. The germline V gene has CDR1 SGHDN and CDR2 FVKESK. V lost 2 bases and J 3 bases, leaving 11 bases between the germline ends. This CDR3 spans 14 amino acids. The CDR3 DNA is TGTGCCAGCAGCCAAAGGCAGGAACTCTACGAGCAGTACTTC. Translation: CASSQRQELYEQYF.

The chain is built from TRBV7-2 and TRBJ1-1; 7 nucleotides match TRBD1. Germline V gives CDR1 SGHTA, CDR2 FQGNSA. Losses at the gene ends were 6 bases for V and 5 bases for J; bases not matched to a gene: 6. The CDR3 length is 13 residues. The CDR3 region is CASRQDRETEAFF. Written as DNA, the CDR3 is TGTGCCAGCAGACAAGACAGGGAGACTGAAGCTTTCTTT.

The chain is built from TRBV5-6 and TRBJ2-7; no definite D call. The J call is in doubt because the DNA end fits TRBJ2-5 better. The CDR3 extends over 11 amino acids. Germline V gives CDR1 SGHDT, CDR2 YYEEEE. The CDR3 is CASSFRETQYF. CDR3 sequence (DNA): TGTGCCAGCAGCTTCCGGGAGACCCAGTACTTC.

This chain connects TRBV5-1 to TRBJ2-2, with D tentatively TRBD1 (8 bases). This CDR3 is built from 15 residues. The germline CDR1 and CDR2 sequences are SGHRS and YFSETQ. Trimming left V 6 bases short and J 6 bases short, with 18 bases between. CDR3 region: CASTGGTGRPGELFF. CDR3 DNA sequence: TGCGCCAGCACCGGGGGGACAGGTCGACCCGGGGAGCTGTTTTTT.

The V gene is TRBV9, the J gene TRBJ1-1, with D tentatively TRBD1 (5 bases). The ends were cut back, 4 bases at V and 2 bases at J, with 9 bases in the middle. The germline gives CDR1 SGDLS, CDR2 YYNGEE. This CDR3 region has 13 residues. The DNA for the CDR3 is TGTGCCAGCAGCCCCCAGGGAAACACTGAAGCTTTCTTT. This codes for CASSPQGNTEAFF. Drawing the rest from reference TRBV9 and TRBJ1-1, the complete variable domain is DSGVTQTPKHLITATGQRVTLRCSPRSGDLSVYWYQQSLDQGLQFLIQYYNGEERAKGNILERFSAQQFPDLHSELNLSSLELGDSALYFCASSPQGNTEAFFGQGTRLTVV.

The rearrangement joins TRBV5-4 to TRBJ2-1; TRBD2 aligns across 10 bases. Trimming at V came to 2 bases and at J to 4 bases, leaving 3 bases not matched to a gene. The CDR3 totals 15 residues. CDR1 is SGHNT, CDR2 YYREEE, per germline (reference sequence). DNA of the CDR3: TGTGCCAGCAGCTTTAGCGGGGGGAATTACAATGAGCAGTTCTTC. Protein sequence: CASSFSGGNYNEQFF.

The chain links TRBV7-3 to TRBJ2-3; 7 nucleotides match TRBD2. The length of the CDR3 is 15 residues. V trimming: 5 bases; J trimming: 1 base; junction bases outside the gene matches: 6. The germline V gene has CDR1 SGHTA and CDR2 FQGTGA. The CDR3 reads CASSRAGLRTDTQYF. The CDR3 DNA reads TGTGCCAGCAGCCGAGCGGGGTTGCGCACAGATACGCAGTATTTT.

V usage is TRBV7-8 and J usage is TRBJ2-1; a possible D gene is TRBD2 (5 bases). This CDR3 contains 13 residues. V lost 3 bases to trimming and J lost 16 bases, with 19 bases between them. Germline lookup yields CDR1 SGHVS and CDR2 FQNEAQ. CDR3 bases: TGTGCCAGCAGCTTGCCAACTAGTTCCTTCGTCTTCTTC. It translates to CASSLPTSSFVFF.

The chain joins TRBV2 to TRBJ2-5; 7 bases fit TRBD1. This CDR3 contains 15 residues. J gave up 4 bases and V 8 bases, and 13 bases lay outside the gene matches. Germline loops: CDR1 SNHLY, CDR2 FYNNEI. CDR3 region: CASAGGRGLRETQYF. CDR3 DNA: TGTGCCAGCGCTGGGGGCAGGGGGTTACGAGAGACCCAGTACTTC.

The chain recombines TRBV10-3 with TRBJ1-5; 9 positions agree with TRBD1. V lost 10 bases and J lost 7; bases outside the gene matches: 8. The CDR3 runs 13 residues. Per the germline V gene, CDR1 is ENHRY and CDR2 is SYGVKD. CDR3 residues: CATRGQGDQPQHF. The CDR3, as DNA: TGTGCCACCCGGGGACAGGGCGACCAGCCCCAGCATTTT.

This rearrangement joins TRBV5-1 to TRBJ2-7, with 9 bases aligning to TRBD1. This CDR3 spans 14 amino acids. The germline CDR1 and CDR2 sequences are SGHRS and YFSETQ. After removal of 4 bases from V and 3 bases from J, the junction contained 5 bases not matched to a gene. As DNA, the CDR3 is TGCGCCAGCAGCCCCGGGACAGGGCTCTACGAGCAGTACTTC. Its protein product is CASSPGTGLYEQYF.

V is TRBV7-8 and J is TRBJ2-1; the match to TRBD2 covers 7 bases. Trimming removed 0 bases from V and 10 bases from J; junction bases left unmatched: 3. The CDR3 covers 13 residues. CDR1 and CDR2 from the germline V gene are SGHVS and FQNEAQ. The CDR3 loop reads CASSLARESEQFF. The DNA of the CDR3 is TGTGCCAGCAGCTTAGCGCGGGAGAGCGAGCAGTTCTTC.

The V and J genes are TRBV23-1 and TRBJ2-7; D is unresolved. TRBV23-1 belongs to the ORF category, with a function that is uncertain. Trimming stripped 3 bases from V and 2 bases from J, with 8 bases between. This CDR3 has 13 amino acids. As DNA, the CDR3 is TGCGCCAGCAGTCATCACAGAACCTACGAGCAGTACTTC. Protein product: CASSHHRTYEQYF.

This rearrangement joins TRBV7-9 to TRBJ2-7, with D hard to call. With 3 bases removed from V and 0 bases from J, the gap between germline ends came to 6 bases. CDR1 and CDR2 (germline): SEHNR, FQNEAQ (reference sequence). The CDR3 extends over 13 amino acids. CDR3 protein: CASSFINSYEQYF. DNA for the CDR3: TGTGCCAGCAGCTTCATCAACTCCTACGAGCAGTACTTC.

J is TRBJ2-2 and V is TRBV9; 7 nucleotides align to TRBD1. The germline gives CDR1 SGDLS, CDR2 YYNGEE. Unmatched junction bases numbered 14, after V lost 4 bases and J lost 5 bases. This CDR3 contains 17 residues. CDR3 sequence reads: CASSRRVGDSRTGELFF. The CDR3 DNA reads as TGTGCCAGCAGCCGTCGAGTAGGGGACAGTCGGACCGGGGAGCTGTTTTTT.

The rearrangement uses TRBV7-2 and TRBJ2-7; D may be TRBD1 (6 bases). Trimming left V 2 bases short and J 9 bases short, with 20 bases between. The CDR3 spans 15 residues. Germline V gene lookup returns CDR1 SGHTA and CDR2 FQGNSA. The CDR3 DNA follows: TGTGCCAGCAGCTTAAGATACGACAGGAGTTCTGGGCAGTACTTC. Amino acids: CASSLRYDRSSGQYF.

The genes are TRBV7-9 and TRBJ2-3, with 9 bases lining up with TRBD1. Germline CDR1 reads SEHNR; CDR2 reads FQNEAQ (reference sequence). CDR3 size: 15 residues. Trimming cost V 5 bases and J 1 base; bases outside gene matches: 4. CDR3 amino acids: CASSPRDRGTDTQYF. CDR3 DNA: TGTGCCAGCAGCCCTCGGGACAGGGGCACAGATACGCAGTATTTT. The complete variable domain, with remaining parts taken from reference TRBV7-9 and TRBJ2-3, reads DTGVSQNPRHKITKRGQNVTFRCDPISEHNRLYWYRQTLGQGPEFLTYFQNEAQLEKSRLLSDRFSAERPKGSFSTLEIQRTEQGDSAMYLCASSPRDRGTDTQYFGPGTRLTVL.

J is TRBJ2-6 and V is TRBV7-3; D ambiguous. This CDR3 is 14 amino acids long. The germline gives CDR1 SGHTA, CDR2 FQGTGA. The germline V and J ends were trimmed by 5 bases and 3 bases, with 8 bases remaining between them. CDR3 nucleotides: TGTGCCAGCAGCGCCACGGGTGGGGCCAACGTCCTGACTTTC. Translated, it gives CASSATGGANVLTF.

The chain combines TRBV19 with TRBJ2-1; TRBD1 agrees at 7 bases. Germline CDR1 is LNHDA and CDR2 is SQIVND (reference sequence). This CDR3 is 12 amino acids long. The V gene end was trimmed by 6 bases and the J gene end by 10 bases; junction bases not matched to a gene: 6. For the CDR3, the DNA is TGTGCCAGTAGGTTCGACAGGGACGAGCAGTTCTTC. Translating it yields CASRFDRDEQFF.

V gene TRBV27 combines with J gene TRBJ2-3; the match to TRBD2 covers 8 bases. The V gene end was trimmed by 6 bases and the J gene end by 1 base; junction bases not matched to a gene: 6. The CDR3 consists of 15 residues. The germline V gene has CDR1 MNHEY and CDR2 SMNVEV (reference sequence). The CDR3 DNA is TGTGCCAGCAGCTTAGCGGGGTGGGGCACAGATACGCAGTATTTT. Its protein product is CASSLAGWGTDTQYF.

This chain joins TRBV27 and TRBJ2-3; 7 nucleotides align to TRBD2. The CDR3 length is 19 residues. V trimming: 1 base; J trimming: 0 bases; junction bases outside the gene matches: 13. Germline CDR1 is MNHEY and CDR2 is SMNVEV (reference sequence). The CDR3 protein is CASSLLSLASGTSTDTQYF. For the CDR3, the DNA is TGTGCCAGCAGTTTATTGTCACTGGCTAGCGGCACTAGCACAGATACGCAGTATTTT.

The chain joins TRBV5-1 to TRBJ2-7, with TRBD1 identical over 7 bases. V lost 3 bases and J lost 1; bases outside the gene matches: 7. CDR3 size: 15 residues. CDR1 and CDR2 (germline): SGHRS, YFSETQ. The CDR3, as DNA: TGCGCCAGCAGCTCGGACCCAGGGGGATCCTACGAGCAGTACTTC. Translation: CASSSDPGGSYEQYF.

The chain joins TRBV27 to TRBJ2-1; TRBD2 agrees at 12 bases. CDR3 length equals 17 residues. The V gene end was trimmed by 8 bases and the J gene end by 3 bases; junction bases not matched to a gene: 11. CDR1 and CDR2 (germline): MNHEY, SMNVEV (reference sequence). The CDR3 spells CASSHPGLAGYYNEQFF. The CDR3 nucleotides read TGTGCCAGCTCGCACCCGGGACTAGCGGGTTACTACAATGAGCAGTTCTTC.

J is TRBJ1-5 and V is TRBV7-9, with a possible D match to TRBD1 (5 bases). The V gene's germline CDR1 is SEHNR and CDR2 FQNEAQ (reference sequence). Trimming stripped 5 bases from V and 10 bases from J, with 9 bases between. There are 11 residues in the CDR3. CDR3: CASSAQGPQHF. CDR3 nucleotides: TGTGCCAGCAGCGCCCAGGGTCCCCAGCATTTT. Full variable domain (remainder filled in from reference TRBV7-9 and TRBJ1-5): DTGVSQNPRHKITKRGQNVTFRCDPISEHNRLYWYRQTLGQGPEFLTYFQNEAQLEKSRLLSDRFSAERPKGSFSTLEIQRTEQGDSAMYLCASSAQGPQHFGDGTRLSIL.

The chain combines TRBV7-2 with TRBJ2-1; D is unresolved. Looked up from germline, CDR1 is SGHTA and CDR2 is FQGNSA. V lost 2 bases and J 6 bases, leaving 5 bases between the germline ends. The CDR3 is 12 amino acids. The CDR3 region has the DNA TGTGCCAGCAGCTTAATACTCAATGAGCAGTTCTTC. Its translation is CASSLILNEQFF.

The chain couples TRBV7-7 to TRBJ2-5, with D uncertain. The DNA matches TRBJ2-7 better at its end, which makes the J call doubtful. This CDR3 has 13 amino acids. Germline CDR1 and CDR2: SSHAT and FNYEAQ (reference sequence). The CDR3 spells CASSLAPFAEQYF. The CDR3 DNA reads TGTGCCAGCAGCTTAGCACCATTCGCCGAGCAGTACTTC.

CDR3 protein: CATRGLAGGPYNEQFF. CDR3 sequence (DNA): TGTGCCACCAGAGGGCTAGCGGGAGGGCCATACAATGAGCAGTTCTTC. The chain combines TRBV15 with TRBJ2-1; 12 nucleotides agree with TRBD2. J lost 4 bases, V lost 6 bases, and 7 bases had no gene match. Per the germline V gene, CDR1 is LNHNV and CDR2 is YYDKDF (reference sequence). The CDR3 spans 16 residues. Using reference TRBV15 and TRBJ2-1 for the parts outside the CDR3, the full variable domain is DAMVIQNPRYQVTQFGKPVTLSCSQTLNHNVMYWYQQKSSQAPKLLFHYYDKDFNNEADTPDNFQSRRPNTSFCFLDIRSPGLGDTAMYLCATRGLAGGPYNEQFFGPGTRLTVL.

The CDR3 nucleotides are TGTGCCAGCAGTCGGACGTGGGGGGAGTTGGATGAGCAGTTCTTC. Translated: CASSRTWGELDEQFF. The chain uses TRBV9 and TRBJ2-1; D is perhaps TRBD2 (6 bases). The V gene lost 5 bases and the J gene lost 8 bases, with 20 bases spanning the gap. The CDR3 length is 15 residues. Germline V gives CDR1 SGDLS, CDR2 YYNGEE.

The V gene is TRBV5-1, the J gene TRBJ2-5; TRBD1 matches at 8 bases. This CDR3 has 15 residues. Germline-derived CDR1 and CDR2 are SGHRS and YFSETQ. Trimming took 4 bases from V and 2 from J; bases not matched to a gene: 7. The CDR3 nucleotides are TGCGCCAGCAGCCATGGGACAGGCGGTCAAGAGACCCAGTACTTC. Translation: CASSHGTGGQETQYF.

The chain has TRBV5-4 and TRBJ2-2; no clear D. The CDR3 is made up of 16 amino acids. CDR1 is SGHNT, CDR2 YYREEE, per germline (reference sequence). Between the trimmed V and J ends, which lost 2 bases and 0 bases, there was a span of 11 bases. The CDR3 protein is CASSFQAYANTGELFF. CDR3 nucleotide sequence: TGTGCCAGCAGCTTCCAGGCCTACGCGAACACCGGGGAGCTGTTTTTT.

Points on this clone: Other nucleotide sequences in the sample specify the same CDR3. This sequence joins TRBV9 and TRBJ2-7; 7 nucleotides match TRBD1. The length of the CDR3 is 14 residues. CDR1 SGDLS and CDR2 YYNGEE come from the germline V gene. Trimming took 0 bases from V and 2 from J; bases not matched to a gene: 2. DNA for the CDR3: TGTGCCAGCAGCGTAGGAGGACAGGCCTACGAGCAGTACTTC. Amino acids: CASSVGGQAYEQYF.